This T cell receptor (beta chain) appears in the sequencing data of a study of T cells in Graves' hyperthyroidism and ophthalmopathy. V lost 4 bases, J lost 2 bases, and 15 bases lay in between. The germline gives CDR1 MGHRA, CDR2 YSYEKL. This CDR3 region has 16 residues. Amplification of TCR beta CDR3 regions used RNA as the template. Using the HTBI primer set, a first-round RT-PCR was run on the TCR CDR3. Each CDR3 protein gets one entry after TCRdb re-called the multiplex PCR reads with MiXCR. The sample lists some 600,000 distinct CDR3 sequences; about half were seen once. General study findings and limits: Blood held most thyroid clonotypes expanded above 0.001 frequency. Stable hyperthyroidism and ophthalmopathy were separated using 13 V-J signatures.

Reasons for excluding patients were uncontrolled infection, other autoimmune disease, pregnancy or lactation. About this clonotype itself: Its antigen is undetermined.

The chain links TRBV4-1 to TRBJ1-5, with D uncertain. The TCR originated in a young woman with Graves' hyperthyroidism. Material: peripheral blood or thyroid tissue (not recorded which). CDR3 coding DNA: TGCGCCAGCAGCCCGATGGGAAACGGGCGCAATCAGCCCCAGCATTTT. Translated, it gives CASSPMGNGRNQPQHF.